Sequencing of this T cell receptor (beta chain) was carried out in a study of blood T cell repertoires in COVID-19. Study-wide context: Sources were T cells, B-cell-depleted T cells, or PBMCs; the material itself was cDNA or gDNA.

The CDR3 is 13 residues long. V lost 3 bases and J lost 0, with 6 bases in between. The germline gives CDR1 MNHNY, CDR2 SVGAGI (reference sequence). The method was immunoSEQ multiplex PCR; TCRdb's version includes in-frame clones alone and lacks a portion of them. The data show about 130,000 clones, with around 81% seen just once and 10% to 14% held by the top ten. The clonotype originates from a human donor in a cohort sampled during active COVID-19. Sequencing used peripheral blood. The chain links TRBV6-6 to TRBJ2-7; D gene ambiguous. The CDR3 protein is CASSYRDSYEQYF. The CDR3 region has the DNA TGTGCCAGCAGTTATCGCGACTCCTACGAGCAGTACTTC.